This T cell receptor (beta chain) came from a study of a mutant IDH1 vaccine in newly diagnosed glioma. Whole-study findings and limits: Changes in top peripheral clonotypes did not appear linked to pseudoprogression.

Documented time point: baseline, week 1 (first vaccination visit). Treatment here: pre-vaccination baseline after standard-of-care therapy. Each tumor in the donors was a new WHO grade 3 or 4 astrocytoma, IDH1-mutant and ATRX-lost. The germline V and J ends were trimmed by 8 bases and 3 bases, with 8 bases remaining between them. Germline V gene data show CDR1 as MDHEN and CDR2 as SYDVKM. The CDR3 is 12 residues long. Of note for this clone: Its antigen is unknown.

The repertoire was sequenced with immunoSEQ multiplex PCR; TCRdb's copy has only in-frame clones and lacks some. The sample has tens of thousands of clones, roughly 87% seen once. The origin of this receptor is a man under 40 with glioma. The specimen comprised PBMCs, sampled from a glioma patient treated with radiotherapy, temozolomide or both. The chain combines TRBV28 with TRBJ1-5, with D perhaps matching TRBD1 (5 bases). This chain's CDR3 is CASDSPNQPQHF. CDR3 DNA: TGTGCCAGCGACAGTCCCAATCAGCCCCAGCATTTT. The whole variable domain, filled in from reference TRBV28 and TRBJ1-5, reads DVKVTQSSRYLVKRTGEKVFLECVQDMDHENMFWYRQDPGLGLRLIYFSYDVKMKEKGDIPEGYSVSREKKERFSLILESASTNQTSMYLCASDSPNQPQHFGDGTRLSIL.